These 17 T cell receptor beta chains share one sample of origin, sequenced in a study of molecular identifiers for immune sequencing clone quantification. TCRdb itself ran the PCR reads through MiXCR, one entry per CDR3 protein. Of about 510,000 distinct CDR3 sequences detected, less than 30% appear once; the ten largest clones hold over 0.6%. Sequencing input: naive CD8+ T cells from blood, with Jurkat cell RNA spiked in. Subset in this sample: FACS-sorted CD8+CD4-CCR7+CD45RA+ naive T cells. Receptors originate from a human donor in good health. Some libraries in this study had Jurkat cell RNA spiked in.

This clonotype was counted ten times or more. The gene calls are TRBV4-3 and TRBJ1-1; D call uncertain. Germline assignment: CDR1 LGHNA and CDR2 YSLEER. V gave up 0 bases and J gave up 0 bases, with 2 bases separating them. CDR3 length: 13 amino acids. The CDR3 is CASSQEVNTEAFF. Written as DNA, the CDR3 is TGCGCCAGCAGCCAAGAGGTGAACACTGAAGCTTTCTTT.

This clonotype showed up many times. J is TRBJ1-5 and V is TRBV19; D gene uncertain. CDR3 length: 15 residues. The germline V and J ends were trimmed by 5 bases and 0 bases, with 11 bases remaining between them. CDR1 is LNHDA, CDR2 SQIVND, per germline (reference sequence). The CDR3 sequence: CASSAAGYSNQPQHF. Here the CDR3 DNA reads TGTGCCAGTAGTGCTGCAGGTTATAGCAATCAGCCCCAGCATTTT.

At least ten counts were recorded for this clonotype. This rearrangement joins TRBV6-2 or TRBV6-3 to TRBJ2-7; weak D call: TRBD1 (5 bases). V was shortened by 2 bases and J by 4 bases, with 9 bases between the two germline ends. This CDR3 spans 13 amino acids. The V gene's germline CDR1 is MNHEY and CDR2 SVGEGT. The CDR3 loop reads CASSYGAEYEQYF. The CDR3 coding sequence is TGTGCCAGCAGTTACGGGGCTGAATACGAGCAGTACTTC.

This clonotype has ten or more counts. The V gene is TRBV25-1, the J gene TRBJ2-7; no definite D call. CDR3 size: 17 residues. V was clipped by 3 bases and J by 2 bases, with 20 bases between them. CDR1 and CDR2 (germline): MGHDK, SYGVNS. The CDR3 spells CASSDRAGTYLPYEQYF. The CDR3 DNA is TGTGCCAGCAGTGACCGGGCCGGCACTTATCTCCCCTACGAGCAGTACTTC.

This clonotype was seen repeatedly, ten times or more. The rearrangement links TRBV28 to TRBJ2-3; D not certain. V was cut by 4 bases and J by 7 bases, with 6 bases left in between. CDR3 length: 11 residues. The germline V gene has CDR1 MDHEN and CDR2 SYDVKM. DNA for the CDR3: TGTGCCAGCAGTTCCTCGTATACGCAGTATTTT. It is translated as CASSSSYTQYF.

This clonotype was found a few times. V usage is TRBV9 and J usage is TRBJ2-2, with D hard to call. The CDR3 loop spans 17 amino acids. The germline CDR1 and CDR2 sequences are SGDLS and YYNGEE. Trimming took off 4 bases at V and 1 base at J, with 17 bases between the two ends. CDR3 in amino acids: CASSIHRRHGNTGELFF. As DNA, the CDR3 is TGTGCCAGCAGCATACATAGAAGGCACGGGAACACCGGGGAGCTGTTTTTT.

In its sample, this clonotype was seen a few times. The chain joins TRBV19 to TRBJ1-5; tentatively, D is TRBD1 (5 bases). Germline CDR1 and CDR2: LNHDA and SQIVND (reference sequence). Trimming shortened V by 5 bases and J by 9 bases, and 14 bases separated the two germline ends. The CDR3 covers 13 residues. The DNA for the CDR3 is TGTGCCAGTAGTCTTGGGGCTATTGGGCCCCAGCATTTT. This translates into CASSLGAIGPQHF.

The chain links TRBV13 to TRBJ2-7, with 11 bases that match TRBD2. V was pared by 3 bases and J by 4 bases, with 5 bases of the junction left unmatched. The CDR3 totals 15 residues. CDR1 is PRHDT, CDR2 FYEKMQ, per germline (reference sequence). CDR3 nucleotide sequence: TGTGCCAGCAGCTTTAGACTAGCGGGAAAGTACGAGCAGTACTTC. Its translation is CASSFRLAGKYEQYF.

This clonotype was observed at least ten times. The gene calls are TRBV30 and TRBJ2-2; tentative D call: TRBD1 (5 bases). Germline V CDR1 and CDR2: GTSNPN, SVGIG (reference sequence). V shed 3 bases and J shed 5 bases, with 7 bases lying between them. CDR3 length: 12 residues. The CDR3 region is CAWRRGTGELFF. DNA of the CDR3: TGTGCCTGGAGAAGGGGAACCGGGGAGCTGTTTTTT.

The genes are TRBV3-1 and TRBJ2-4; 9 bases map to TRBD2. Germline V gives CDR1 LGHDT, CDR2 YNNKEL (reference sequence). The CDR3 loop spans 17 amino acids. V gave up 3 bases and J gave up 5 bases; unmatched junction bases: 11. CDR3 in amino acids: CASSQGTLAGGENIQYF. In DNA, the CDR3 is TGTGCCAGCAGCCAGGGAACACTGGCGGGAGGGGAAAACATTCAGTACTTC.

V gene TRBV5-1 combines with J gene TRBJ1-2; no clear D gene. CDR1 SGHRS and CDR2 YFSETQ come from the germline V gene. The V end lost 0 bases, the J end lost 9 bases, and 18 bases lay between the germline ends. The CDR3 totals 15 residues. CDR3 nucleotide sequence: TGCGCCAGCAGCTTGGGCCTTGACACAGAAGCTAGCTACACCTTC. Translation gives CASSLGLDTEASYTF.

This clonotype was seen more than once but under ten times. The rearrangement joins TRBV20-1 to TRBJ1-3; 11 nucleotides align to TRBD1. The junction had 7 bases not matched to a gene; V was cut back by 2 bases and J by 4 bases. This CDR3 is built from 16 residues. Germline CDR1 and CDR2: DFQATT and SNEGSKA (reference sequence). The DNA of the CDR3 is TGCAGTGCTAGATCGGACAGGGGGCACTTCGGAAACACCATATATTTT. Encoded protein: CSARSDRGHFGNTIYF.

This clonotype was recorded many times. The chain carries TRBV7-6 and TRBJ2-1, with a possible D match to TRBD2 (6 bases). CDR1 is SGHVS and CDR2 is FNYEAQ in the germline V gene. The CDR3 length is 15 residues. Trimming removed 5 bases from V and 3 bases from J, with 14 bases in between. The CDR3 DNA reads TGTGCCAGCAGCCCCGGGGACTCCTACTACAATGAGCAGTTCTTC. It yields the protein CASSPGDSYYNEQFF.

This clonotype has more than one count but fewer than ten. V is TRBV12-3 or TRBV12-4 and J is TRBJ1-4, with 11 bases matching TRBD1. This CDR3 has 15 amino acids. The trim removed 4 bases at V and 7 bases at J, leaving 5 bases unmatched. The CDR3 loop is CASSSPGTGGEKLFF. The CDR3 DNA follows: TGTGCCAGCAGTTCTCCCGGGACAGGGGGTGAAAAACTGTTTTTT.

This clonotype was seen just once. The chain joins TRBV6-4 to TRBJ1-2; D possibly corresponds to TRBD1 (6 bases). This CDR3 spans 15 amino acids. Trimming cost V 1 base and J 3 bases, with 12 bases left between them. Germline V lookup: CDR1 MRHNA, CDR2 SNTAGT. For the CDR3, the DNA is TGTGCCAGCAGTGACTGGGAGGGGGACGACTATGGCTACACCTTC. Amino acids: CASSDWEGDDYGYTF.

This clonotype was counted once. This chain joins TRBV18 and TRBJ1-5; tentatively, D is TRBD1 (6 bases). Germline V gives CDR1 KGHSH, CDR2 LQKENI. The CDR3 length is 14 residues. V was shortened by 3 bases and J by 6 bases, with 12 bases between the two germline ends. CDR3 in amino acids: CASSPWGGLQPQHF. The CDR3 DNA follows: TGTGCCAGCTCACCCTGGGGGGGGCTTCAGCCCCAGCATTTT.

This clonotype has at least ten counts. V usage is TRBV20-1 and J usage is TRBJ1-5; 8 positions match TRBD1. The CDR3 covers 15 residues. Looked up from germline, CDR1 is DFQATT and CDR2 is SNEGSKA (reference sequence). V shed 5 bases, J shed 6 bases, and the junction held 12 bases outside the gene matches. CDR3 nucleotides: TGCAGTGCTGCCCCGGGACAGGTCTCGGGTCAGCCCCAGCATTTT. Its protein product is CSAAPGQVSGQPQHF.